This T cell receptor (beta chain) was retrieved from a study of CD8+ T cells in alopecia areata. As for the study in general: A regimen of oral tofacitinib, 5 to 10 mg twice daily, was given to treated patients. Treatment ran 6 to 18 months, with 6 months of follow-up afterward. General study findings and limits: Higher clonality and more expanded CD8+ clones appeared in lesional than normal scalp.

As regards this clone: Its antigen remains unknown.

Sequencing relied on a cDNA template that was reverse transcribed from extracted RNA. Libraries were prepared by immunoSEQ multiplex PCR; TCRdb keeps only in-frame clonotypes and omits some of them. This sample has some 180,000 clones, with 63% found just once. The V segment lost 8 bases and the J segment 4 bases; nucleotides outside the gene matches: 5. The V gene's germline CDR1 is LNHNV and CDR2 YYDKDF (reference sequence). CDR3 length: 13 residues. Samples from alopecia areata patients were lesional scalp punch biopsies and peripheral blood. The rearrangement joins TRBV15 to TRBJ2-1; 7 bases agree with TRBD1. This specimen consisted of CD4+ T cells sorted from blood, obtained at week 0. The source of this sequence is a human donor with alopecia areata. CDR3 amino acids: CATDRVDYNEQFF. CDR3 sequence (DNA): TGTGCCACCGACAGGGTGGATTACAATGAGCAGTTCTTC.